The clone carrying this T cell receptor beta chain was found a few times. Its antigen is currently unknown. Profiling relied on immunoSEQ multiplex PCR, and the TCRdb table lists in-frame clones only, not all of them. The sample holds approximately 210,000 clones, about 95% seen once. The CDR3 spans 14 residues. Trimming left V 6 bases short and J 2 bases short, with 14 bases between. The germline gives CDR1 MNHEY, CDR2 SVGAGI. This entry comes from a study of T cell responses to AZD1222 COVID-19 vaccine. Whole-study results and caveats: Elevations in Spike-specific TCR breadth and depth followed administration of two AZD1222 doses.

The chain is built from TRBV6-5 and TRBJ2-7; D possibly corresponds to TRBD1 (7 bases). The sample was peripheral blood, taken 28 days after the second dose of the MenACWY control vaccine. The receptor's source is an adult who received the MenACWY meningococcal vaccine as a control. The CDR3 sequence: CASREGQLAYEQYF. The CDR3 DNA sequence: TGTGCCAGCAGGGAGGGACAGCTAGCCTACGAGCAGTACTTC.